The source of this T cell receptor beta chain is a study of control samples from healthy donors and cancer patients. Trimming pared 2 bases from V and 2 bases from J, leaving 10 bases between. CDR3 length equals 15 residues. In germline, CDR1 is MNHEY, CDR2 SMNVEV (reference sequence). Here immunoSEQ multiplex PCR was the method, and the copy in TCRdb shows in-frame clones only, minus some. The sample carries around 250,000 clones, approximately 80% recorded once. There are many counts of this clone. Sequencing was carried out using PBMCs. V is TRBV27 and J is TRBJ2-1, with D possibly matching TRBD1 (5 bases). This TCR came from a woman aged 60-70 years with lung cancer. In nucleotides, the CDR3 is TGTGCCAGCAGTTTAAACAGGCAGACCTACAATGAGCAGTTCTTC. Amino acid sequence: CASSLNRQTYNEQFF.